This T cell receptor beta chain is drawn from a study of blood T cell repertoires in COVID-19. Using immunoSEQ multiplex PCR, the repertoire was profiled, and TCRdb retains in-frame clones only, with some absent. In the table there are more than 200,000 clones, approximately 86% of which are singletons. Germline V CDR1 and CDR2: SGDLS, YYNGEE. V shed 4 bases, J shed 7 bases, and the junction held 5 bases outside the gene matches. The CDR3 loop spans 13 amino acids. The TCR originated in a woman aged 55 to 70 with COVID-19, enrolled during active disease. The chain has TRBV9 and TRBJ1-2, with 9 bases matching TRBD1. Sequenced: peripheral blood. CDR3 loop: CASSTPGQGGYTF. CDR3 sequence (DNA): TGTGCCAGCAGCACCCCGGGACAGGGTGGCTACACCTTC.